The 11 T cell receptor beta chains below come from one sample, sequenced in a study of blood T cell repertoires in COVID-19. Here immunoSEQ multiplex PCR was the method, and the copy in TCRdb shows in-frame clones only, minus some. This sample has around 300,000 clones, with approximately 87% found just once. The sequenced sample was PBMCs or T cells enriched from blood (not recorded which). These receptors were obtained from a young woman who had recovered from COVID-19.

This clone was recorded only once. V gene TRBV15 combines with J gene TRBJ1-6, with a tentative D call TRBD1 (5 bases). Trimming took 0 bases from V and 3 from J, leaving 9 bases between them. Germline CDR1 is LNHNV and CDR2 is YYDKDF (reference sequence). The CDR3 is 16 amino acids. The CDR3 loop is CATSRDLGHYNSPLHF. The CDR3 coding sequence is TGTGCCACCAGCAGAGACCTGGGGCACTATAATTCACCCCTCCACTTT.

The chain recombines TRBV5-8 with TRBJ2-5; D remains ambiguous. V was trimmed by 0 bases and J by 2 bases, leaving 8 bases between them. The CDR3 is 14 residues long. The germline V gene encodes CDR1 SGHTS and CDR2 YDEGEE. CDR3 amino acids: CASSLVRWQETQYF. The CDR3 region has the DNA TGTGCCAGCAGCTTGGTACGGTGGCAAGAGACCCAGTACTTC.

The rearrangement joins TRBV6-5 to TRBJ1-2; TRBD1 agrees at 7 bases. Germline assignment: CDR1 MNHEY and CDR2 SVGAGI. This CDR3 comprises 15 residues. With V trimmed by 0 bases and J by 4 bases, 5 bases remained unmatched. The CDR3 region is CASSYSQGGGYGYTF. The CDR3 DNA follows: TGTGCCAGCAGTTACTCCCAGGGGGGAGGCTATGGCTACACCTTC.

The chain uses TRBV6-5 and TRBJ2-7, with D possibly being TRBD2 (5 bases). The germline gives CDR1 MNHEY, CDR2 SVGAGI. V lost 2 bases to trimming and J lost 3 bases, with 5 bases between them. The CDR3 spans 12 residues. The CDR3 nucleotides are TGTGCCAGCAGTTACCGGGGCTACGAGCAGTACTTC. Translated, it gives CASSYRGYEQYF.

V and J are TRBV28 and TRBJ2-2; tentative D call: TRBD2 (5 bases). This CDR3 is built from 12 residues. Germline CDR1 and CDR2: MDHEN and SYDVKM. Trimming left V 11 bases short and J 1 base short, with 8 bases between. CDR3 bases: TGTGCCCTCCGGGGGAACACCGGGGAGCTGTTTTTT. This sequence encodes CALRGNTGELFF. The whole variable domain, remainder taken from reference TRBV28 and TRBJ2-2, is DVKVTQSSRYLVKRTGEKVFLECVQDMDHENMFWYRQDPGLGLRLIYFSYDVKMKEKGDIPEGYSVSREKKERFSLILESASTNQTSMYLCALRGNTGELFFGEGSRLTVL.

This chain links TRBV29-1 with TRBJ2-5; 10 bases are shared with TRBD2. V gave up 7 bases and J gave up 5 bases; unmatched junction bases: 16. Germline loops: CDR1 SQVTM, CDR2 ANQGSEA. This CDR3 has 16 amino acids. CDR3 protein: CSALPQVAGGWETQYF. The CDR3 region has the DNA TGCAGCGCTTTACCCCAGGTAGCGGGGGGCTGGGAGACCCAGTACTTC.

This chain connects TRBV2 to TRBJ1-1; 8 bases align to TRBD1. CDR1 SNHLY and CDR2 FYNNEI come from the germline V gene. CDR3 size: 15 residues. Losses at the gene ends were 6 bases for V and 3 bases for J; bases not matched to a gene: 9. Written as DNA, the CDR3 is TGTGCCAGCAGAGCCGACAGGGGTTGGGACACTGAAGCTTTCTTT. This sequence encodes CASRADRGWDTEAFF.

V and J are TRBV14 and TRBJ2-7; the D gene is possibly TRBD1 (5 bases). The germline V gene has CDR1 SGHDN and CDR2 FVKESK. Between the trimmed V and J ends, which lost 3 bases and 2 bases, there was a span of 11 bases. CDR3 length: 14 residues. CDR3 sequence (DNA): TGTGCCAGCAGCCAGTCAGGGCTGACCTACGAGCAGTACTTC. Its protein product is CASSQSGLTYEQYF.

The chain has TRBV29-1 and TRBJ2-5, with a possible D match to TRBD1 (6 bases). Trimming took 6 bases from V and 3 from J, leaving 17 bases between them. This CDR3 has 14 amino acids. Germline loops: CDR1 SQVTM, CDR2 ANQGSEA. The CDR3 nucleotides are TGCAGCGTGGTTCCACAGGGTTTAGAAGAGACCCAGTACTTC. This encodes CSVVPQGLEETQYF.

The chain uses TRBV18 and TRBJ2-7; D gene ambiguous. V lost 2 bases to trimming and J lost 0 bases, with 8 bases between them. CDR3 size: 14 residues. Germline V lookup: CDR1 KGHSH, CDR2 LQKENI. The CDR3 is CASSPGSVSYEQYF. In DNA form, the CDR3 reads TGTGCCAGCTCACCAGGCTCTGTCTCCTACGAGCAGTACTTC.

J is TRBJ1-2 and V is TRBV21-1; the table's TRBD1 call for D was not verified on the DNA. TRBV21-1 is a known pseudogene. The CDR3 has 16 amino acids. CDR3 sequence reads: CASSRIRGRQKGGYTF. The CDR3 region has the DNA TGTGCCAGCAGCCGTATCAGGGGGAGGCAAAAGGGCGGCTACACCTTC.